The rows below give T cell receptor beta chains drawn from one sample of a study of blood T cell repertoires in COVID-19. The protocol was immunoSEQ multiplex PCR, while the TCRdb copy is restricted to in-frame clones and leaves out a portion. The sample includes around 310,000 clones, roughly 89% of them seen just once. Sequencing was carried out using PBMCs or T cells enriched from blood (not recorded which). These receptors originate from a woman aged 25 to 39 who had recovered from COVID-19. Both conserved end residues are part of each CDR3. D genes are given only for firm matches.

TRBV19	TRBJ2-5	TRBD2	TGTGCCAGTAGGGTAGCGGGTCAAGAGACCCAGTACTTC	CASRVAGQETQYF
TRBV21-1	TRBJ2-1	NA	TGTGCCAGCAGCAAAAACCAGTCCTACAATGAGCAGTTCTTC	CASSKNQSYNEQFF
TRBV24-1	TRBJ2-5	NA	TGTGCCACCAGCCACAAGGGGGGGCCGGGAGAGACCCAGTACTTC	CATSHKGGPGETQYF
TRBV3-1/TRBV3-2	TRBJ2-3	TRBD2	TGTGCCAGCAGCCAAGATTTCCCCCTAGCGGGAGTCTCCAACTTTCGGACAGATACGCAGTATTTT	CASSQDFPLAGVSNFRTDTQYF
TRBV11-3	TRBJ2-1	TRBD2	TGTGCCAGCAGCCCTCCTAGCGGTGAGCAGTTCTTC	CASSPPSGEQFF
TRBV5-6	TRBJ2-1	TRBD2	TGTGCCAGCAGCCCAAAGACTAGCGGCCTCCTCTACAATGAGCAGTTCTTC	CASSPKTSGLLYNEQFF
TRBV18	TRBJ2-2	TRBD1	TGTGCCAGCTCGCCCCAGGGGGCGGTAAACACCGGGGAGCTGTTTTTT	CASSPQGAVNTGELFF
TRBV4-2	TRBJ2-4	NA	TGTGCCAGCAGCCAAGGTGAGGGGGTCAAAAACATTCAGTACTTC	CASSQGEGVKNIQYF
TRBV28	TRBJ2-7	TRBD2	TGTGCCAGCAGTTCCGGGACTAGCGGGAGGTACTACGAGCAGTACTTC	CASSSGTSGRYYEQYF
TRBV4-1	TRBJ2-1	NA	TGCGCCAGCAGCCAATATACTAGGAATACAGCCTACAATGAGCAGTTCTTC	CASSQYTRNTAYNEQFF
TRBV29-1	TRBJ2-1	NA	TGCAGCGTTGGAGATAGTGAGCAGTTCTTC	CSVGDSEQFF
TRBV19	TRBJ1-1	NA	TGTGCCAGTAGTGTGACCGGTATTGGGGCGTACACTGAAGCTTTCTTT	CASSVTGIGAYTEAFF
TRBV6-2/TRBV6-3	TRBJ1-1	TRBD1	TGTGCCAGCAGTTTACATCCGGGACAGGGGGCTTGGGAAGCTTTCTTT	CASSLHPGQGAWEAFF
TRBV3-1/TRBV3-2	TRBJ1-2	NA	TGTGCCAGCAGCCAAGAAATGGGTACAGGGCCTAACTATGGCTACACCTTC	CASSQEMGTGPNYGYTF
TRBV9	TRBJ2-7	NA	TGTGCCAGCAGCCCAGGACAAAACCCATCCTACGAGCAGTACTTC	CASSPGQNPSYEQYF
TRBV7-9	TRBJ1-1	NA	TGTGCCAGCAGCTTAGTAGCGAGCACTGAAGCTTTCTTT	CASSLVASTEAFF